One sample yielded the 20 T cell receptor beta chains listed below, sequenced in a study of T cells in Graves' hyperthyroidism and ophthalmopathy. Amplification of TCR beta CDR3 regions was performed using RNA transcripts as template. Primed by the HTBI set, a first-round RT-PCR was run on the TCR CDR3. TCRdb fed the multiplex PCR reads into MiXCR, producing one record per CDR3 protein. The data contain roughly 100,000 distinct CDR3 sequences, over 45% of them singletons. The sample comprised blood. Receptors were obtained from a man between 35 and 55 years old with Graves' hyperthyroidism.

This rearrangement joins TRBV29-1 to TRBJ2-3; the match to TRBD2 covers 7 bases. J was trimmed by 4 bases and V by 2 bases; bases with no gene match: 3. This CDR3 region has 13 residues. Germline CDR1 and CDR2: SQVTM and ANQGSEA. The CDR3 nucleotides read TGCAGCGTTGAACTGGCGGGGGCAGATACGCAGTATTTT. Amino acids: CSVELAGADTQYF.

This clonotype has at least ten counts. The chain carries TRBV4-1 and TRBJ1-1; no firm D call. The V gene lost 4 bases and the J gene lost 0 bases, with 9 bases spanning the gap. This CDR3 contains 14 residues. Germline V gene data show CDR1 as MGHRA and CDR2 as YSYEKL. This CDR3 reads CASSPQLLNTEAFF. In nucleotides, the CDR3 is TGCGCCAGCAGCCCCCAACTTCTGAACACTGAAGCTTTCTTT.

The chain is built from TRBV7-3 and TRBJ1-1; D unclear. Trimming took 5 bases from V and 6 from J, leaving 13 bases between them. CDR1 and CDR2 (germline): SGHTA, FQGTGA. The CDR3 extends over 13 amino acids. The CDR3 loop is CASSVVGKSEAFF. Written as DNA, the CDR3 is TGTGCCAGCAGCGTAGTTGGGAAATCTGAAGCTTTCTTT.

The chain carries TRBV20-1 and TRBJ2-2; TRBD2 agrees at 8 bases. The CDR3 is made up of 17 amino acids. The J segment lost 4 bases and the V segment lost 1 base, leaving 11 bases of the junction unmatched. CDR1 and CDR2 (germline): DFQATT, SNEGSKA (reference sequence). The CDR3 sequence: CSARAQSGGPTTGELFF. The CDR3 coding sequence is TGCAGTGCTAGAGCACAATCGGGAGGGCCGACCACCGGGGAGCTGTTTTTT.

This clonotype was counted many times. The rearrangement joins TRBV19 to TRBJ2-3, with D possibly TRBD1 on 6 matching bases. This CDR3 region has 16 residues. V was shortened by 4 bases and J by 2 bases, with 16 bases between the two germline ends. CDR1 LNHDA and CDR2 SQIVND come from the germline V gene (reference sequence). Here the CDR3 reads CASSSGQFLITDTQYF. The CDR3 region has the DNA TGTGCCAGTAGTAGCGGACAGTTCCTCATCACAGATACGCAGTATTTT.

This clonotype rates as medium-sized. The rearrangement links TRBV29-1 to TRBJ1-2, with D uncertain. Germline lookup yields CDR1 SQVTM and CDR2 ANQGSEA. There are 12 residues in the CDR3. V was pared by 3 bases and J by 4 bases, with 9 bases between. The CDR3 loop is CSVEDGPYGYTF. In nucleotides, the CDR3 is TGCAGCGTTGAGGACGGCCCCTATGGCTACACCTTC.

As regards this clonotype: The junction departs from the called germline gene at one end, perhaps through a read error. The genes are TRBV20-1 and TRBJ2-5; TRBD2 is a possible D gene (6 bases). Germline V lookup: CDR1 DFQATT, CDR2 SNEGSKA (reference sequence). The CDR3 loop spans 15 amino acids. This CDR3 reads CSSRVASGGIGTQYF. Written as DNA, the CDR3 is TGCAGTTCTAGGGTTGCTAGTGGGGGGATAGGGACCCAGTACTTC.

DNA for the CDR3: TGTGCCACCAGTGATTTCCCGACGGGAAACACCATATATTTT. Translating gives CATSDFPTGNTIYF. The chain links TRBV24-1 to TRBJ1-3; D uncertain. Trimming took off 1 base at V and 4 bases at J, with 7 bases between the two ends. CDR1 KGHDR and CDR2 SFDVKD come from the germline V gene. CDR3 length: 14 residues.

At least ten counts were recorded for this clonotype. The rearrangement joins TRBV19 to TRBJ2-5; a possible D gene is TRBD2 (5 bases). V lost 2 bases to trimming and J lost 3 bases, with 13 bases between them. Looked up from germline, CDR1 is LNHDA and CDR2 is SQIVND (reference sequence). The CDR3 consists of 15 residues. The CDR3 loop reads CASSIRTGVKETQYF. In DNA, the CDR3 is TGTGCCAGTAGTATAAGGACCGGGGTAAAAGAGACCCAGTACTTC.

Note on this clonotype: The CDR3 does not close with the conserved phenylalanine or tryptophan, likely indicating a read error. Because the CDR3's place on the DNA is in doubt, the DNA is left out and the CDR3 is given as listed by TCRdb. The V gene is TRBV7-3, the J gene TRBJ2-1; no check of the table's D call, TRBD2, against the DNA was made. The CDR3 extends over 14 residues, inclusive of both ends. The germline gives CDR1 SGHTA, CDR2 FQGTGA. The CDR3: CASSPRGGGNEQYC.

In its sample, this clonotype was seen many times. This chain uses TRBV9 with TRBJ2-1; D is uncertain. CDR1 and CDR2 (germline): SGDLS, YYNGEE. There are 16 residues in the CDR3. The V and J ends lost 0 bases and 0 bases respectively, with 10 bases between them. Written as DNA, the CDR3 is TGTGCCAGCAGCGTAGAGGCCTACAGCTCCTACAATGAGCAGTTCTTC. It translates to CASSVEAYSSYNEQFF.

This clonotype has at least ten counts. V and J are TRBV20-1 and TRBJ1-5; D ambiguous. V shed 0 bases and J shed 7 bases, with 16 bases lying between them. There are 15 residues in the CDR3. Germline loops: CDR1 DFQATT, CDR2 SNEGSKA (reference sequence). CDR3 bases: TGCAGTGCTAGAGAGACGGGAAGTAGTAACCAGCCCCAGCATTTT. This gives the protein CSARETGSSNQPQHF.

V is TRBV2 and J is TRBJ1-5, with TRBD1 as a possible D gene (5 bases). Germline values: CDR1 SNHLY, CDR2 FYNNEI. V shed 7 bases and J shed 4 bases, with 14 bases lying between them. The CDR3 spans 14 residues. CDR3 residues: CASIGAGPNQPQHF. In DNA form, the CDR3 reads TGTGCCAGCATTGGCGCAGGGCCGAATCAGCCCCAGCATTTT.

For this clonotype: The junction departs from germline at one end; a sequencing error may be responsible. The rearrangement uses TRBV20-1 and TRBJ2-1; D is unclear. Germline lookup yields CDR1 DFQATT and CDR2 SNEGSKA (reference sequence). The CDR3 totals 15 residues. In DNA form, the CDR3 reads TGCAGTGCTAGGGGATTTCGCCCCTCCTACAATGAGCGGTTCTTC. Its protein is CSARGFRPSYNERFF.

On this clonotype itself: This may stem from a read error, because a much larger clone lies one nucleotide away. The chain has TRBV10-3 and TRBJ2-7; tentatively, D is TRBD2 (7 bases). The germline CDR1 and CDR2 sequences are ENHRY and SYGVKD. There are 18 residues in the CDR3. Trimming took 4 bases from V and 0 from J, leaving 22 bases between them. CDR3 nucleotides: TGTGCCATCAGTGCTAGGGGGGTTAGCGGGTGGAACTCCTACGAGCAGTACTTC. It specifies CAISARGVSGWNSYEQYF.

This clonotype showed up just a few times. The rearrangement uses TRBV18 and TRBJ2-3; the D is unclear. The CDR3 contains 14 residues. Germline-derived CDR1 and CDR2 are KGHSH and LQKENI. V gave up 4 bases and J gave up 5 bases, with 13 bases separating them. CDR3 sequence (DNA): TGTGCCAGCTCACAAGGCGCCCCAGGAGATACGCAGTATTTT. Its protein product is CASSQGAPGDTQYF.

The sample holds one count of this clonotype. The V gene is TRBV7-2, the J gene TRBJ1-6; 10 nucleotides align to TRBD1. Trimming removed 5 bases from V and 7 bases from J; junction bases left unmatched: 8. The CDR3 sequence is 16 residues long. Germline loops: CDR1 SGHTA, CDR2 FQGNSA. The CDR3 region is CASSLPTGQGNSPLHF. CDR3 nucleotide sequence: TGTGCCAGCAGCCTACCGACGGGACAGGGGAATTCACCCCTCCACTTT.

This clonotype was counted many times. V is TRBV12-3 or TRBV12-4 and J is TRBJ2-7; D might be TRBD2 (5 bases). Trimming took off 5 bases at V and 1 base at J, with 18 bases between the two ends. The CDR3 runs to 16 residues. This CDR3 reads CASSQRLFRGSYEQYF. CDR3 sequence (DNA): TGTGCCAGCAGTCAACGACTATTCCGAGGGTCCTACGAGCAGTACTTC.

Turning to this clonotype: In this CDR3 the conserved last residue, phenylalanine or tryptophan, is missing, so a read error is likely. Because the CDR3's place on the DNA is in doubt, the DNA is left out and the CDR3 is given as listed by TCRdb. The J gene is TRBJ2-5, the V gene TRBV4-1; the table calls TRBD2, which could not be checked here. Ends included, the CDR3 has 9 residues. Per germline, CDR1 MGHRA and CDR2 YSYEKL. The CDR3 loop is CASSQEEAG.

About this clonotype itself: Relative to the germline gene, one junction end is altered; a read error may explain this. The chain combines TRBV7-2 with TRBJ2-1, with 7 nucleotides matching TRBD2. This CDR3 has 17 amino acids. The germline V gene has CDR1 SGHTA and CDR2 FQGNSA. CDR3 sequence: CASSQGLVGGLYNEQFF. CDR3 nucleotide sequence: TGCGCCAGCAGCCAAGGACTAGTGGGAGGACTATACAATGAGCAGTTCTTC.